This T cell receptor (beta chain) stems from a study of spatial heterogeneity in lung cancer. Study-level results: The estimate shows that only around 7% of tumor T cells were covered for alpha and roughly 14% for beta chains. Mutation counts in tumors were tracked by counts of expanded intratumoral alpha and beta TCRs. Quantities of ubiquitous and regional expanded TCRs paralleled ubiquitous and regional nonsynonymous mutations, respectively.

This clonotype was counted many times. The target antigen is unknown. Time point of the sample: sample taken at primary tumor resection. Tumor, nontumor lung or frozen PBMC supplied whole RNA, sequenced without sorting. TCR cDNA molecules each had a unique molecular identifier. TCRdb independently ran MiXCR on the 5' RACE reads; one entry per CDR3 protein. The sample holds some 16,000 distinct CDR3 sequences, 6.8% seen once. Germline CDR1 and CDR2: SGHDN and FVKESK. V lost 4 bases and J 7 bases, leaving 13 bases between the germline ends. CDR3 length: 13 amino acids. This chain uses TRBV14 with TRBJ2-5; a weak D match, TRBD2 (6 bases). The receptor's source is a female donor with early-stage non-small cell lung cancer. Specimen: lung tumor tissue, collected at surgery. The CDR3 DNA follows: TGTGCCAGCAGCCCCCGACTAGAGGGGACCCAGTACTTC. It specifies CASSPRLEGTQYF.